One sample yielded the 24 T cell receptor beta chains listed below, sequenced in a study of CD8 T cells in Susac syndrome. When the RNA was reverse transcribed, random hexamers were used with an input of roughly 0.45 to 1 ug. Using its own MiXCR run on the immunoSEQ multiplex PCR reads, TCRdb lists one record per CDR3 protein. The sample has 200,000 to 250,000 distinct CDR3 sequences; around 93% are singletons. The source material was CD4+ T cells from PBMCs. Receptors originate from a human donor with Susac syndrome.

The chain joins TRBV12-3 or TRBV12-4 to TRBJ2-5; 11 bases are shared with TRBD1. The CDR3 totals 14 residues. V dropped 5 bases and J dropped 5; count of bases not matched to a gene: 4. CDR3 protein: CASSRTGGGETQYF. The CDR3 nucleotides are TGTGCCAGCAGTCGGACAGGGGGCGGGGAGACCCAGTACTTC.

The V gene is TRBV19, the J gene TRBJ2-1; TRBD2 matches at 12 bases. CDR3 length: 13 amino acids. V dropped 9 bases and J dropped 7; count of bases not matched to a gene: 4. Germline V CDR1 and CDR2: LNHDA, SQIVND (reference sequence). The CDR3, as DNA: TGTGCCAGCTCGACTAGCGGGGGAAATGAGCAGTTCTTC. Translation: CASSTSGGNEQFF.

This rearrangement joins TRBV30 to TRBJ2-1, with 8 nucleotides matching TRBD2. The V gene end was trimmed by 0 bases and the J gene end by 9 bases; junction bases not matched to a gene: 13. CDR3 size: 16 residues. The germline V gene encodes CDR1 GTSNPN and CDR2 SVGIG (reference sequence). CDR3 sequence (DNA): TGTGCCTGGAGTGTACAGGATGGCGGGGGGACTCCTGAGCAGTTCTTC. Protein sequence: CAWSVQDGGGTPEQFF. The full variable domain, its missing parts supplied by reference TRBV30 and TRBJ2-1, is SQTIHQWPATLVQPVGSPLSLECTVEGTSNPNLYWYRQAAGRGLQLLFYSVGIGQISSEVPQNLSASRPQDRQFILSSKKLLLSDSGFYLCAWSVQDGGGTPEQFFGPGTRLTVL.

V is TRBV12-3 or TRBV12-4 and J is TRBJ2-3; 9 bases line up with TRBD2. This CDR3 has 15 amino acids. The junction had 9 bases not matched to a gene; V was cut back by 7 bases and J by 4 bases. CDR3 DNA sequence: TGTGCCAGCATTCGTCGGGGACTAGCTTCAGATACGCAGTATTTT. Protein sequence: CASIRRGLASDTQYF.

The chain joins TRBV20-1 to TRBJ1-2, with TRBD1 matching over 7 bases. There are 14 residues in the CDR3. J lost 2 bases, V lost 2 bases, and 5 bases had no gene match. CDR1 is DFQATT, CDR2 SNEGSKA, per germline (reference sequence). The CDR3 sequence is CSARNQGVNYGYTF. The CDR3 bases are TGCAGTGCTAGAAATCAGGGGGTAAACTATGGCTACACCTTC.

A remark on this clonotype: One end of the junction varies from germline; a read error may be responsible. The chain employs TRBV6-6 and TRBJ1-1, with 9 bases fitting TRBD1. This CDR3 has 14 residues. Germline CDR1 MNHNY, CDR2 SVGAGI (reference sequence). CDR3 amino acids: CASSFGQGNPEAFF. Written as DNA, the CDR3 is TGTGCCAGCAGTTTTGGACAGGGGAACCCTGAAGCTTTCTTT.

The chain joins TRBV10-2 to TRBJ2-5; no firm D call. V shed 7 bases and J shed 5 bases, with 14 bases lying between them. CDR3 size: 13 residues. Germline V lookup: CDR1 WSHSY, CDR2 SAAADI. The CDR3 region has the DNA TGCGCCAGCACTTTCCAGGCTCGGGAGACCCAGTACTTC. Translating gives CASTFQARETQYF.

CDR3 coding DNA: TGTGCCAGCAGCAAAGAGGAGGAGGAGACAGGGTATGGCTACACCTTC. It yields the protein CASSKEEEETGYGYTF. This chain uses TRBV21-1 with TRBJ1-2; TRBD1 reflects the table's D call only, with no check against the DNA. TRBV21-1 is a listed pseudogene. The CDR3 has 16 amino acids.

The rearrangement joins TRBV12-3 or TRBV12-4 to TRBJ2-5; 7 nucleotides agree with TRBD2. This CDR3 has 18 amino acids. V lost 4 bases and J lost 4; bases outside the gene matches: 18. The chain's CDR3 is CASSSVVDDGGFTETQYF. Written as DNA, the CDR3 is TGTGCCAGCAGTTCCGTAGTGGATGACGGGGGGTTTACAGAGACCCAGTACTTC.

J is TRBJ1-5 and V is TRBV2; TRBD1 aligns across 7 bases. With 5 bases clipped from V and 4 bases from J, the junction kept 5 bases outside the gene matches. In germline, CDR1 is SNHLY, CDR2 FYNNEI. This CDR3 comprises 14 residues. The CDR3 DNA sequence: TGTGCCAGCAGTCAACAGGGGACTAATCAGCCCCAGCATTTT. Residues: CASSQQGTNQPQHF.

The J gene is TRBJ1-1, the V gene TRBV7-9; weak D call: TRBD1 (5 bases). V was cut by 5 bases and J by 6 bases, with 13 bases left in between. The CDR3 runs 13 residues. The germline gives CDR1 SEHNR, CDR2 FQNEAQ (reference sequence). The chain's CDR3 is CASSPQGGAEAFF. As DNA, the CDR3 is TGTGCCAGCAGCCCTCAGGGAGGCGCTGAAGCTTTCTTT.

The V gene is TRBV15, the J gene TRBJ1-2; D gene ambiguous. CDR1 and CDR2 (germline): LNHNV, YYDKDF (reference sequence). The CDR3 sequence is 15 residues long. V was clipped by 0 bases and J by 1 base, with 9 bases between them. The CDR3 coding sequence is TGTGCCACCAGCAGAGATCTCGGGGTTAACTATGGCTACACCTTC. Residues: CATSRDLGVNYGYTF.

The rearrangement joins TRBV7-2 to TRBJ2-5, with D perhaps TRBD1 (6 bases). The CDR3 has 14 amino acids. Trimming removed 5 bases at V and 3 bases at J, with 13 bases between. The V gene's germline CDR1 is SGHTA and CDR2 FQGNSA. DNA for the CDR3: TGTGCCAGCAGCCTGGGACACGAAAAAGAGACCCAGTACTTC. It codes for CASSLGHEKETQYF.

The genes are TRBV4-2 and TRBJ2-5; D tentatively fits TRBD1 or TRBD2 (6 bases each). V was clipped by 0 bases and J by 4 bases, with 12 bases between them. CDR1 is LGHNA and CDR2 is YNFKEQ in the germline V gene. The CDR3 sequence is 15 residues long. The CDR3 is CASSQDEQGGETQYF. CDR3 coding DNA: TGTGCCAGCAGCCAAGATGAACAGGGAGGAGAGACCCAGTACTTC.

This chain uses TRBV7-9 with TRBJ2-7; TRBD1 is a possible D gene (6 bases). Germline V CDR1 and CDR2: SEHNR, FQNEAQ (reference sequence). The CDR3 totals 15 residues. Trimming removed 5 bases at V and 2 bases at J, with 16 bases between. The CDR3 DNA is TGTGCCAGCAGCCCAAGACAGGTTACAGCCTACGAGCAGTACTTC. Amino acid sequence: CASSPRQVTAYEQYF.

The chain links TRBV20-1 to TRBJ2-5; D call uncertain. This CDR3 spans 15 amino acids. The germline V gene encodes CDR1 DFQATT and CDR2 SNEGSKA (reference sequence). V dropped 2 bases and J dropped 5 bases, with 18 bases sitting between them. In DNA, the CDR3 is TGCAGTGCTAGACGTTCACTACCCCAAAGGGAGACCCAGTACTTC. It yields the protein CSARRSLPQRETQYF.

The V call is TRBV3-1, the J call TRBJ1-2; TRBD1 agrees at 9 bases. V lost 4 bases, J lost 2 bases, and 2 bases stayed unmatched. The CDR3 length is 14 residues. Per the germline V gene, CDR1 is LGHDT and CDR2 is YNNKEL (reference sequence). The CDR3 protein is CASSRGQGNYGYTF. The CDR3, as DNA: TGTGCCAGCAGCCGTGGACAGGGGAACTATGGCTACACCTTC. Based on the CDR3 plus reference TRBV3-1 and TRBJ1-2, the full variable domain is DTAVSQTPKYLVTQMGNDKSIKCEQNLGHDTMYWYKQDSKKFLKIMFSYNNKELIINETVPNRFSPKSPDKAHLNLHINSLELGDSAVYFCASSRGQGNYGYTFGSGTRLTVV.

The CDR3 loop is CASSLSQEPSSPLHF. The CDR3 coding sequence is TGCGCCAGCAGCTTGTCACAGGAACCTTCATCACCCCTCCACTTT. This chain links TRBV5-1 with TRBJ1-6; tentatively, D is TRBD1 (5 bases). Germline CDR1 SGHRS, CDR2 YFSETQ. V was cut by 1 base and J by 10 bases, with 15 bases left in between. CDR3 size: 15 residues.

J is TRBJ2-1 and V is TRBV5-6; D gene unclear. V lost 1 base and J 6 bases, leaving 20 bases between the germline ends. The CDR3 extends over 17 amino acids. CDR1 and CDR2 from the germline V gene are SGHDT and YYEEEE. The CDR3 reads CASSLLFLGPGVNEQFF. The CDR3 DNA reads as TGTGCCAGCAGCTTGTTGTTCTTGGGCCCCGGTGTCAATGAGCAGTTCTTC. The whole variable domain, remainder taken from reference TRBV5-6 and TRBJ2-1, is DAGVTQSPTHLIKTRGQQVTLRCSPKSGHDTVSWYQQALGQGPQFIFQYYEEEERQRGNFPDRFSGHQFPNYSSELNVNALLLGDSALYLCASSLLFLGPGVNEQFFGPGTRLTVL.

This chain joins TRBV5-1 and TRBJ2-7; weak D call: TRBD1 (7 bases). The CDR3 loop spans 15 amino acids. Germline CDR1 reads SGHRS; CDR2 reads YFSETQ. With 4 bases removed from V and 1 base from J, the gap between germline ends came to 15 bases. The CDR3 protein is CASSPETGRSYEQYF. CDR3 DNA: TGCGCCAGCAGCCCGGAGACAGGGAGGTCCTACGAGCAGTACTTC.

The chain is built from TRBV12-3 or TRBV12-4 and TRBJ1-2; D remains unclear. V lost 6 bases and J lost 5, with 10 bases in between. The CDR3 consists of 12 residues. This CDR3 is CASSPTAYGYTF. CDR3 in DNA: TGTGCCAGCAGCCCTACAGCATATGGCTACACCTTC.

The chain links TRBV6-2 or TRBV6-3 to TRBJ1-2; a possible D gene is TRBD1 (5 bases). Germline V gene sequence: CDR1 MNHEY, CDR2 SVGEGT. The CDR3 contains 15 residues. The V and J ends lost 5 bases and 6 bases respectively, with 19 bases between them. The CDR3 sequence is CASSTRAPRGNGYTF. The DNA of the CDR3 is TGTGCCAGCAGTACCCGGGCCCCTAGGGGCAATGGCTACACCTTC.

This clonotype was seen a single time. The gene calls are TRBV4-3 and TRBJ2-1; TRBD2 aligns across 11 bases. Germline V gene sequence: CDR1 LGHNA, CDR2 YSLEER. V shed 4 bases and J 10 bases; nucleotides not matched to a gene: 9. The CDR3 length is 15 residues. The DNA for the CDR3 is TGCGCCAGCAGCCCGCAGACTAGCGGGGCGACGGAGCAGTTCTTC. This gives the protein CASSPQTSGATEQFF.

This chain connects TRBV3-1 to TRBJ1-2; 9 bases are a match to TRBD1. Losses at the gene ends were 3 bases for V and 6 bases for J; bases not matched to a gene: 5. This CDR3 is built from 14 residues. Germline loops: CDR1 LGHDT, CDR2 YNNKEL (reference sequence). The chain's CDR3 is CASSQETGGHGYTF. For the CDR3, the DNA is TGTGCCAGCAGCCAGGAGACAGGGGGTCATGGCTACACCTTC. Based on the CDR3 plus reference TRBV3-1 and TRBJ1-2, the full variable domain is DTAVSQTPKYLVTQMGNDKSIKCEQNLGHDTMYWYKQDSKKFLKIMFSYNNKELIINETVPNRFSPKSPDKAHLNLHINSLELGDSAVYFCASSQETGGHGYTFGSGTRLTVV.